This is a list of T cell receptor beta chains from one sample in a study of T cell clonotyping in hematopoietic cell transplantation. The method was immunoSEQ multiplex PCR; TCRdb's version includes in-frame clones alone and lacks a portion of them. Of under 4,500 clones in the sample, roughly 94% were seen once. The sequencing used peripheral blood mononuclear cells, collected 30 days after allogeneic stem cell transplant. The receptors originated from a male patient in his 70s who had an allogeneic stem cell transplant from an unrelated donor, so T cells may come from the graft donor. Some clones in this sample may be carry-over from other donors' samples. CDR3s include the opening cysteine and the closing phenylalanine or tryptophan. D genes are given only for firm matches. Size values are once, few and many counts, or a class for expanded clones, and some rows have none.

DNA: TGTGCCAGCAGTTACACTTACATCGCGGAGGACACATTTCACCACTTC
CDR3: CASSYTYIAEDTFHHF
J: TRBJ2-7
D: .
V: TRBV27
size: .

DNA: TGTGCCAGTAGTATAGCCGGGACAGGGGTTTACGAGCAGTACTTC
CDR3: CASSIAGTGVYEQYF
J: TRBJ2-7
D: TRBD1
V: TRBV19
size: .

DNA: TGTGCCAGCAGCGACGGGACTAGCGGGAGTGCTACCACCGAGCAGTACTTC
CDR3: CASSDGTSGSATTEQYF
J: TRBJ2-7
D: TRBD2
V: TRBV9
size: .

DNA: TGTGCCAGCAGTTTAGCGGGGCGCACAGATACGCAGTATTTT
CDR3: CASSLAGRTDTQYF
J: TRBJ2-3
D: TRBD2
V: TRBV6-1
size: .

DNA: TGTGCCAGCAGGGCCGACATACAAGAGACCCAGTACTTC
CDR3: CASRADIQETQYF
J: TRBJ2-5
D: .
V: TRBV2
size: .

DNA: TGTGCCAGCAGTTTAGAGGGGAACACTGAAGCTTTCTTT
CDR3: CASSLEGNTEAFF
J: TRBJ1-1
D: .
V: TRBV27
size: .

DNA: TGTGCCAGCAGCTCCCCCAGGGACAGGGGCTCCAAACTCAATCAGCCCCAGCATTTT
CDR3: CASSSPRDRGSKLNQPQHF
J: TRBJ1-5
D: TRBD1
V: TRBV7-2
size: .

DNA: TGTGCCAGCAGCTTGGTCGGCAGGGGCCACGAGCAGTACTTC
CDR3: CASSLVGRGHEQYF
J: TRBJ2-7
D: .
V: TRBV5-6
size: .

DNA: TGTGCCATCAGTTTGGACCGATGGGGTGAGCAGTTCTTC
CDR3: CAISLDRWGEQFF
J: TRBJ2-1
D: .
V: TRBV10-3
size: .

DNA: TGTGCCAGCAGCTTGGGGTTTGGGGACAGGGGCACCTACGAGCAGTACTTC
CDR3: CASSLGFGDRGTYEQYF
J: TRBJ2-7
D: TRBD1
V: TRBV5-5
size: .

DNA: TGTGCCAGCAGTGAGGCACAGGGGGCGAGTGGCTACACCTTC
CDR3: CASSEAQGASGYTF
J: TRBJ1-2
D: TRBD1
V: TRBV6-4
size: .

DNA: TGTGCCAGCAGTTACGACTCGGGTCAACCAGAGACCCAGTACTTC
CDR3: CASSYDSGQPETQYF
J: TRBJ2-5
D: .
V: TRBV6-5
size: .

DNA: TGTGCCAGCAGTTTATCGGCAGAAAAACTGTTTTTT
CDR3: CASSLSAEKLFF
J: TRBJ1-4
D: .
V: TRBV28
size: once

DNA: TGTGCCAGTACAGGGTGGACCACAGATACGCAGTATTTT
CDR3: CASTGWTTDTQYF
J: TRBJ2-3
D: .
V: TRBV7-9
size: .

DNA: TGTGCCACCAGCAGAGATGGTAGCCCAGATACGCAGTATTTT
CDR3: CATSRDGSPDTQYF
J: TRBJ2-3
D: .
V: TRBV15
size: .

DNA: TGTGCCAGCAGTCAGGGAATGAACACTGAAGCTTTCTTT
CDR3: CASSQGMNTEAFF
J: TRBJ1-1
D: .
V: TRBV2
size: .

DNA: TGCAATTCAGCGGGAGTCAACGAGCAGTTCTTC
CDR3: CNSAGVNEQFF
J: TRBJ2-1
D: TRBD2
V: TRBV20-1
size: .

DNA: TGCGCCAGCAGCTTAGAGGGACTAGGAAACACCATATATTTT
CDR3: CASSLEGLGNTIYF
J: TRBJ1-3
D: .
V: TRBV5-1
size: .

DNA: TGTGCCAGTAGTATGAAGCTAGCGGCACCCTACGAGCAGTACTTC
CDR3: CASSMKLAAPYEQYF
J: TRBJ2-7
D: TRBD2
V: TRBV19
size: few

DNA: TGTGCCAGCAGTTACGGCGATGACACTGAAGCTTTCTTT
CDR3: CASSYGDDTEAFF
J: TRBJ1-1
D: .
V: TRBV6-5
size: .

DNA: TGTGCCAGCAGCCCGGGTCGTACATACAGCCTCGAGAACACTGAAGCTTTCTTT
CDR3: CASSPGRTYSLENTEAFF
J: TRBJ1-1
D: .
V: TRBV5-6
size: .

DNA: TGTGCCAGCAGTCTAATGGGGGAAAAACTGTTTTTT
CDR3: CASSLMGEKLFF
J: TRBJ1-4
D: .
V: TRBV28
size: .

DNA: TGTGCCAGCAGTTCCCTAAGAGTTGGGAGTGAAGCTTTCTTT
CDR3: CASSSLRVGSEAFF
J: TRBJ1-1
D: .
V: TRBV2
size: .

DNA: TGTGCCAGCAGCACACCACTGACCGGGACAGCTAACACTGAAGCTTTCTTT
CDR3: CASSTPLTGTANTEAFF
J: TRBJ1-1
D: TRBD1
V: TRBV7-9
size: .

DNA: TGTGCCAGCAGTCCCCGGGTCTCCGTGGTGGCGAACACTGAAGCTTTCTTT
CDR3: CASSPRVSVVANTEAFF
J: TRBJ1-1
D: .
V: TRBV2
size: .

DNA: TGCGCCAGCAGTACCGGGACTAGCGGGATCTACGAGCAGTACTTC
CDR3: CASSTGTSGIYEQYF
J: TRBJ2-7
D: TRBD2
V: TRBV10-2
size: .

DNA: TGCGCCAGCAGCCACGCCGGGCCCTTTGGTGAAAAACTGTTTTTT
CDR3: CASSHAGPFGEKLFF
J: TRBJ1-4
D: .
V: TRBV4-1
size: few

DNA: TGTGCCAGTAGCCCCCGAAACAATCAGCCCCAGCATTTT
CDR3: CASSPRNNQPQHF
J: TRBJ1-5
D: .
V: TRBV19
size: .

DNA: TGTGCCAGCTCATCTACATCGCCCAGGGAAAAACTGTTTTTT
CDR3: CASSSTSPREKLFF
J: TRBJ1-4
D: .
V: TRBV18
size: .

DNA: TGTGCCAGCAGCTTAGGTGTTAGCACAGATACGCAGTATTTT
CDR3: CASSLGVSTDTQYF
J: TRBJ2-3
D: .
V: TRBV7-2
size: .

DNA: TGTGCCAGCAGCTCAACCCCGCCTACGGTCCACGAGCAGTACTTC
CDR3: CASSSTPPTVHEQYF
J: TRBJ2-7
D: .
V: TRBV7-9
size: once

DNA: TGTGCCTGGAGTAGGTTAAGCGGGCTGAACACCGGGGAGCTGTTTTTT
CDR3: CAWSRLSGLNTGELFF
J: TRBJ2-2
D: .
V: TRBV30
size: .

DNA: TGTGCCAGTAGTTGGGGAGACAGGAGCTCCTACGAGCAGTACTTC
CDR3: CASSWGDRSSYEQYF
J: TRBJ2-7
D: .
V: TRBV19
size: .

DNA: TGTGCCAGCAGTTTTGTGCGACAGGGGGCGATTGGGGCCAACGTCCTGACTTTC
CDR3: CASSFVRQGAIGANVLTF
J: TRBJ2-6
D: TRBD1
V: TRBV27
size: .

DNA: TGTGCCTGGAGTGGACGCTCTAGCAGGAGCTCCTACAATGAGCAGTTCTTC
CDR3: CAWSGRSSRSSYNEQFF
J: TRBJ2-1
D: .
V: TRBV30
size: .

DNA: TGCGCCAGCAGGACCGGGTTGAACACTGAAGCTTTCTTT
CDR3: CASRTGLNTEAFF
J: TRBJ1-1
D: .
V: TRBV5-1
size: .

DNA: TGTGCCAGCAGCGAAGGACAGGCCTACGAGCAGTACTTC
CDR3: CASSEGQAYEQYF
J: TRBJ2-7
D: TRBD1
V: TRBV7-8
size: .

DNA: TGTGCCAGCACCTTATCGGGACTAAGGGGTGGCAATGAGCAGTTCTTC
CDR3: CASTLSGLRGGNEQFF
J: TRBJ2-1
D: TRBD2
V: TRBV27
size: .

DNA: TGTGCCAGCAGTCCACTGGGAGCGGTGGGGTACAATGAGCAGTTCTTC
CDR3: CASSPLGAVGYNEQFF
J: TRBJ2-1
D: .
V: TRBV28
size: .

DNA: TGTGCCAGCAGCTTAGTGGGCGGGGGGGCCTCCTACGAGCAGTACTTC
CDR3: CASSLVGGGASYEQYF
J: TRBJ2-7
D: TRBD2
V: TRBV7-2
size: .